The 27 T cell receptor beta chains listed next were all sequenced from one sample in a study of blood T cell repertoires in COVID-19. Measured with immunoSEQ multiplex PCR; TCRdb has only the in-frame clones, and not every one. Among more than 110,000 clones listed, 90% were seen once. The specimen was peripheral blood. The receptors here all came from a woman older than 75 with acute or convalescent COVID-19.

This clone was detected once. The rearrangement links TRBV5-1 to TRBJ1-4; 11 bases are a match to TRBD1. The J segment lost 3 bases and the V segment lost 4 bases, leaving 11 bases of the junction unmatched. Germline V gene data show CDR1 as SGHRS and CDR2 as YFSETQ. This CDR3 comprises 18 residues. CDR3 nucleotide sequence: TGCGCCAGCAGCCCCGGACAGGGGGCGGACGTTGCTAATGAAAAACTGTTTTTT. This translates into CASSPGQGADVANEKLFF.

The rearrangement joins TRBV6-1 to TRBJ1-2; TRBD1 agrees at 9 bases. Per the germline V gene, CDR1 is MNHNS and CDR2 is SASEGT. J was trimmed by 7 bases and V by 3 bases; bases with no gene match: 15. This CDR3 contains 17 residues. The CDR3 DNA reads TGTGCCAGCAGTGACCAGACAGGGGGTTTGAGAAGAGGTGGCTACACCTTC. Translating it yields CASSDQTGGLRRGGYTF.

The CDR3 reads CASSLATPETQYF. CDR3 coding DNA: TGTGCCAGCAGCTTAGCGACTCCAGAGACCCAGTACTTC. The rearrangement links TRBV7-2 to TRBJ2-5, with unresolved D. Trimming shortened V by 0 bases and J by 4 bases, and 6 bases separated the two germline ends. The length of the CDR3 is 13 residues. Germline V gene lookup returns CDR1 SGHTA and CDR2 FQGNSA.

V usage is TRBV5-6 and J usage is TRBJ2-2; no clear D. With 4 bases removed from V and 6 bases from J, the gap between germline ends came to 10 bases. Germline assignment: CDR1 SGHDT and CDR2 YYEEEE. The CDR3 consists of 13 residues. The CDR3 coding sequence is TGTGCCAGCAGCGGCCCCAAAGCCGGGGAGCTGTTTTTT. Amino acid sequence: CASSGPKAGELFF.

V is TRBV21-1 and J is TRBJ2-1; the table's D call TRBD1 went unverified against the DNA. TRBV21-1 is a pseudogene locus. The CDR3 totals 15 residues. Here the CDR3 DNA reads TGTGCCAGCAGCACAGGCAGGGTTACCTACAATGAGCAGTTCTTC. Translation gives CASSTGRVTYNEQFF.

The chain recombines TRBV7-2 with TRBJ2-2, with TRBD2 as a possible D gene (7 bases). Germline V gene lookup returns CDR1 SGHTA and CDR2 FQGNSA. The CDR3 runs to 15 residues. Trimming stripped 5 bases from V and 2 bases from J, with 12 bases between. The chain's CDR3 is CASSQGGGNTGELFF. In nucleotides, the CDR3 is TGTGCCAGCAGCCAAGGCGGGGGCAACACCGGGGAGCTGTTTTTT.

The V gene is TRBV19, the J gene TRBJ1-1, with unresolved D. The V end was cut by 4 bases, the J end by 6 bases, with 21 bases between. Germline CDR1 reads LNHDA; CDR2 reads SQIVND (reference sequence). The CDR3 spans 16 residues. The CDR3 sequence: CASSRSGGSGIPEAFF. CDR3 in DNA: TGTGCCAGTAGTAGATCAGGTGGATCCGGGATCCCTGAAGCTTTCTTT. The full variable domain, rest sourced from reference TRBV19 and TRBJ1-1, is DGGITQSPKYLFRKEGQNVTLSCEQNLNHDAMYWYRQDPGQGLRLIYYSQIVNDFQKGDIAEGYSVSREKKESFPLTVTSAQKNPTAFYLCASSRSGGSGIPEAFFGQGTRLTVV.

The chain is built from TRBV7-9 and TRBJ1-1, with 11 bases that match TRBD1. The trim removed 4 bases at V and 11 bases at J, leaving 6 bases unmatched. The CDR3 has 13 residues. Per the germline V gene, CDR1 is SEHNR and CDR2 is FQNEAQ (reference sequence). The CDR3 nucleotides read TGTGCCAGCAGCTCAGGGACAGGGGGGGTGGCTTTCTTT. This codes for CASSSGTGGVAFF.

The chain links TRBV7-8 to TRBJ2-2; 12 bases map to TRBD2. V gave up 3 bases and J gave up 3 bases; unmatched junction bases: 2. The CDR3 length is 16 residues. The germline gives CDR1 SGHVS, CDR2 FQNEAQ. The CDR3 DNA is TGTGCCAGCAGCTTGACTAGCGGGGGTTACACCGGGGAGCTGTTTTTT. Translation gives CASSLTSGGYTGELFF.

This clone was recorded a few times. J is TRBJ1-5 and V is TRBV27, with D possibly TRBD1 on 5 matching bases. Germline CDR1 MNHEY, CDR2 SMNVEV (reference sequence). The ends were cut back, 4 bases at V and 0 bases at J, with 10 bases in the middle. This CDR3 spans 15 amino acids. The CDR3: CASSSAGYSNQPQHF. CDR3 in DNA: TGTGCCAGCAGTTCCGCAGGGTATAGCAATCAGCCCCAGCATTTT.

The sample holds one count of this clone. The genes are TRBV5-6 and TRBJ2-7; 8 bases are shared with TRBD2. Unmatched junction bases numbered 12, after V lost 4 bases and J lost 3 bases. CDR3 length: 16 residues. Germline V gives CDR1 SGHDT, CDR2 YYEEEE. Here the CDR3 DNA reads TGTGCCAGCAGCGGACGGGCCCCGGGACTAGGCTACGAGCAGTACTTC. Protein: CASSGRAPGLGYEQYF.

V usage is TRBV5-4 and J usage is TRBJ2-5, with 9 bases fitting TRBD1. The CDR3 has 15 amino acids. With 0 bases clipped from V and 5 bases from J, the junction kept 5 bases outside the gene matches. Germline lookup yields CDR1 SGHNT and CDR2 YYREEE (reference sequence). The CDR3 sequence is CASSLATGGGETQYF. CDR3 in DNA: TGTGCCAGCAGCTTGGCTACAGGGGGCGGGGAGACCCAGTACTTC.

The chain couples TRBV3-1 (or the pseudogene TRBV3-2) to TRBJ1-1, with a possible D match to TRBD1 (5 bases). Germline V gene sequence: CDR1 LGHDT, CDR2 YNNKEL (reference sequence). The CDR3 runs 14 residues. Trimming shortened V by 3 bases and J by 6 bases, and 14 bases separated the two germline ends. This CDR3 is CASSHLGEGAEAFF. The DNA for the CDR3 is TGTGCCAGCAGCCACCTAGGGGAGGGCGCTGAAGCTTTCTTT.

The rearrangement uses TRBV2 and TRBJ2-1; 11 bases align to TRBD2. J gave up 6 bases and V 5 bases, and 6 bases lay outside the gene matches. The CDR3 totals 15 residues. Germline V lookup: CDR1 SNHLY, CDR2 FYNNEI. CDR3 protein: CASSPLAGGTNEQFF. The CDR3 nucleotides are TGTGCCAGCAGTCCCCTAGCGGGGGGCACCAATGAGCAGTTCTTC.

This clone was seen a single time. This CDR3 is also generated by other DNA sequences in the sample. This chain joins TRBV2 and TRBJ1-6; D is possibly TRBD1 (6 bases). The V end was cut by 6 bases, the J end by 4 bases, with 10 bases between. The CDR3 covers 14 residues. The germline V gene has CDR1 SNHLY and CDR2 FYNNEI. The CDR3 sequence is CASRRQVYNSPLHF. The CDR3 DNA reads as TGTGCCAGCAGAAGACAGGTGTATAATTCACCCCTCCACTTT.

The rearrangement uses TRBV30 and TRBJ1-2; 9 nucleotides line up with TRBD1. This CDR3 region has 12 residues. Per germline, CDR1 GTSNPN and CDR2 SVGIG (reference sequence). The V and J ends lost 5 bases and 2 bases, in that order; junction bases with no gene match: 0. The CDR3 here is CAWGTGNYGYTF. The CDR3 coding sequence is TGTGCCTGGGGGACAGGGAACTATGGCTACACCTTC.

This chain uses TRBV9 with TRBJ2-1, with D possibly TRBD1 on 5 matching bases. The V end lost 0 bases, the J end lost 1 base, and 8 bases lay between the germline ends. CDR1 and CDR2 (germline): SGDLS, YYNGEE. The CDR3 runs 15 residues. The DNA of the CDR3 is TGTGCCAGCAGCGTAGGGCAGGGTTCCTACAATGAGCAGTTCTTC. Encoded protein: CASSVGQGSYNEQFF.

This chain joins TRBV27 and TRBJ1-1; the D gene is possibly TRBD1 (6 bases). Trimming pared 1 base from V and 5 bases from J, leaving 23 bases between. The CDR3 spans 18 residues. Per germline, CDR1 MNHEY and CDR2 SMNVEV (reference sequence). As DNA, the CDR3 is TGTGCCAGCAGTTTATTATCAGTAGGGGGACGTGCGGGTACTGAAGCTTTCTTT. Protein: CASSLLSVGGRAGTEAFF.

This sequence joins TRBV6-1 and TRBJ1-2, with a tentative D call TRBD1 (6 bases). The CDR3 has 14 amino acids. Germline V CDR1 and CDR2: MNHNS, SASEGT. The V end lost 0 bases, the J end lost 4 bases, and 9 bases lay between the germline ends. CDR3 coding DNA: TGTGCCAGCAGTGAAGCTAAGGGGGTCTATGGCTACACCTTC. This sequence encodes CASSEAKGVYGYTF.

Here the CDR3 reads CATSDWTADYGYTF. CDR3 nucleotides: TGTGCCACCAGTGATTGGACTGCCGACTATGGCTACACCTTC. The chain is built from TRBV24-1 and TRBJ1-2; D uncertain. The CDR3 spans 14 residues. With 2 bases removed from V and 3 bases from J, the gap between germline ends came to 9 bases. The germline CDR1 and CDR2 sequences are KGHDR and SFDVKD.

This chain connects TRBV5-6 to TRBJ1-2; no firm D call. Germline V gives CDR1 SGHDT, CDR2 YYEEEE. V was pared by 1 base and J by 4 bases, with 8 bases between. The CDR3 length is 13 residues. The chain's CDR3 is CASSLRTTYGYTF. The CDR3, as DNA: TGTGCCAGCAGCTTGAGAACTACCTATGGCTACACCTTC.

The rearrangement uses TRBV30 and TRBJ2-5; D is perhaps TRBD1 (7 bases). The germline V gene encodes CDR1 GTSNPN and CDR2 SVGIG (reference sequence). The V end was cut by 1 base, the J end by 5 bases, with 14 bases between. The length of the CDR3 is 14 residues. CDR3 region: CAWSAGGPGETQYF. CDR3 DNA sequence: TGTGCCTGGAGTGCAGGGGGGCCGGGGGAGACCCAGTACTTC.

Only a few counts were recorded for this clone. The chain combines TRBV6-2 or TRBV6-3 with TRBJ1-2; D perhaps matches TRBD1 (6 bases). In germline, CDR1 is MNHEY, CDR2 SVGEGT. The CDR3 is 15 amino acids. Trimming cost V 3 bases and J 0 bases, with 11 bases left between them. The DNA for the CDR3 is TGTGCCAGCAGTTATGACCGGACAGCTAACTATGGCTACACCTTC. Its protein product is CASSYDRTANYGYTF.

This clone was counted once. The V call is TRBV6-5, the J call TRBJ1-1; TRBD1 is a possible D gene (6 bases). V lost 1 base and J 4 bases, leaving 13 bases between the germline ends. The length of the CDR3 is 15 residues. Germline V gene sequence: CDR1 MNHEY, CDR2 SVGAGI. The CDR3 nucleotides read TGTGCCAGCAGTTACTTCGGGACAATAGGCACTGAAGCTTTCTTT. This translates into CASSYFGTIGTEAFF.

The V gene is TRBV9, the J gene TRBJ2-5; TRBD1 matches at 8 bases. Germline CDR1 and CDR2: SGDLS and YYNGEE. V shed 0 bases and J 6 bases; nucleotides not matched to a gene: 7. The CDR3 sequence is 15 residues long. CDR3 sequence reads: CASSVVDRVGQTQYF. In DNA form, the CDR3 reads TGTGCCAGCAGCGTAGTGGACAGGGTTGGGCAGACCCAGTACTTC.

V and J are TRBV5-4 and TRBJ2-3, with 12 bases identical to TRBD2. V lost 3 bases to trimming and J lost 1 base; unmatched junction nucleotides: 3. The V gene's germline CDR1 is SGHNT and CDR2 YYREEE (reference sequence). The CDR3 covers 16 residues. DNA for the CDR3: TGTGCCAGCAGCTACAGACTAGCGGGGGGCACAGATACGCAGTATTTT. Its protein product is CASSYRLAGGTDTQYF.

The V and J genes are TRBV7-6 and TRBJ2-6; 9 bases are shared with TRBD1. J was trimmed by 0 bases and V by 5 bases; bases with no gene match: 8. CDR1 SGHVS and CDR2 FNYEAQ come from the germline V gene. This CDR3 has 18 residues. The CDR3 sequence: CASSHVTGGSSGANVLTF. The CDR3 DNA reads as TGTGCCAGCAGCCACGTGACAGGGGGTAGCTCTGGGGCCAACGTCCTGACTTTC.